This TCR beta chain was identified during a study of OX40 agonist ivuxolimab in advanced cancers. Some clones are missing from TCRdb's copy, which holds only in-frame ones; the method was immunoSEQ multiplex PCR. This table has more than 50,000 clones, 86% appearing once. Concerning this clone: Its matching antigen is unknown.

General observations from the study: Antigen specificity of clonally expanded peripheral T cells was not established. At 0.1 to 3.0 mg/kg and by week 6, clonal expansion occurred in CD4+ and CD8+ blood T cells. Some nonresponders also had low normalized T-cell clonal expansion.

The germline V gene has CDR1 LNHDA and CDR2 SQIVND (reference sequence). V lost 4 bases to trimming and J lost 2 bases, with 17 bases between them. This CDR3 spans 16 amino acids. This specimen consisted of CD4+ or CD8+ T cells sorted from blood, obtained in a trial of the OX40 agonist ivuxolimab. The clonotype was recovered from an adult with an advanced solid tumor such as melanoma, head and neck, liver or kidney cancer. The chain uses TRBV19 and TRBJ2-5; TRBD1 might be the D (6 bases). The CDR3 nucleotides are TGTGCCAGTAGTAACCGCCCGGGACACGGACAAGAGACCCAGTACTTC. As protein: CASSNRPGHGQETQYF.